Listed below are T cell receptor beta chains from one sample, sequenced in a study of blood T cells in healthy people across ages. Each CDR3 protein gets one entry after TCRdb re-called the 5' RACE reads with MiXCR. Among around 650,000 distinct CDR3 sequences listed, about 30% were seen once. The source material was blood. The receptor set was obtained from a woman older than 75 in good health. Each CDR3 is given with its conserved first and last residue. Each record gives: J gene, clone size, D gene, CDR3 length, V gene, CDR3 DNA, CDR3 protein. D genes are given only for firm matches. Clone size, where shown, is once, few, many, or a class for clones that have expanded.

>TRBJ2-3|few|.|13|TRBV20-1
TGCAGTGCTAGAGTAGTAGCCGCAGATACGCAGTATTTT
CSARVVAADTQYF
>TRBJ2-3|.|.|16|TRBV3-1
TGTGCCAGCAGCCAAGGAGGTCGGGGGGCAGCAGATACGCAGTATTTT
CASSQGGRGAADTQYF
>TRBJ2-1|many|TRBD1|15|TRBV7-2
TGTGCCAGCAGCCCAAGACAGGGGCGCTACAATGAGCAGTTCTTC
CASSPRQGRYNEQFF
>TRBJ2-5|.|.|15|TRBV9
TGTACCAGCAGCGTCTCTCCGGGGGCAGGTGTGACCCAGTACTTC
CTSSVSPGAGVTQYF
>TRBJ1-2|many|.|13|TRBV7-2
TGTGCCAGCAGCTTACACTTGGACTATGGCTACACCTTC
CASSLHLDYGYTF
>TRBJ1-1|many|.|15|TRBV5-5
TGTGCCAGCAGCTTAGTAGGGGGGGGCAACACTGAAGCTTTCTTT
CASSLVGGGNTEAFF
>TRBJ2-3|many|TRBD2|16|TRBV24-1
TGTGCCACCAGTGACTCGACTAGCGGGCGTACAGATACGCAGTATTTT
CATSDSTSGRTDTQYF
>TRBJ2-1|many|.|15|TRBV9
TGTGCCAGCAGCGAAGCTAGAACAGGTTACAATGAGCAGTTCTTC
CASSEARTGYNEQFF
>TRBJ1-2|many|.|16|TRBV6-2/TRBV6-3
TGTGCCAGCAGTAGCGATCACGGGACAAGAGACTATGGCTACACCTTC
CASSSDHGTRDYGYTF
>TRBJ2-1|many|TRBD2|15|TRBV7-9
TGTGCCAGCAGCCTGGCAGCGGGGGGGCTGGATGAGCAGTTCTTC
CASSLAAGGLDEQFF
>TRBJ2-4|few|.|11|TRBV2
TGTGCCAGCGGGCAGGAGGACATTCAGTACTTC
CASGQEDIQYF
>TRBJ1-1|few|.|15|TRBV5-1
TGCGCCAGCAGCCTTAGACAAGGAGGGCACACTGAAGCTTTCTTT
CASSLRQGGHTEAFF
>TRBJ1-2|.|.|15|TRBV20-1
TGCAGTGCTAGAGCCCTGGACAGTGTCAACTATGGCTACACCTTC
CSARALDSVNYGYTF
>TRBJ1-1|few|TRBD1|14|TRBV2
TGTGCCAGCAGACCCGGGACAGGGTCCCCTGAAGCTTTCTTT
CASRPGTGSPEAFF
>TRBJ1-5|many|.|14|TRBV6-1
TGTGCCAGCACCGAGCGGTATAGCAATCAGCCCCAGCATTTT
CASTERYSNQPQHF
>TRBJ1-5|many|.|14|TRBV20-1
TGCAGTGCTAGCTTTTCAGGTAGCAATCAGCCCCAGCATTTT
CSASFSGSNQPQHF
>TRBJ1-1|.|.|13|TRBV3-1
TGTGCCAGCAGCCACGGGGACTGTAGAGGAGCTTTCTTT
CASSHGDCRGAFF
>TRBJ2-7|many|TRBD2|17|TRBV4-2
TGTGCCAGCAGCCATGCGGGACTAGCGGGGAAAGGGTACGAGCAGTACTTC
CASSHAGLAGKGYEQYF
>TRBJ2-1|many|TRBD2|16|TRBV6-5
TGTGCCAGCAGCAGAGTAACTAGCGGCTCCTACAATGAGCAGTTCTTC
CASSRVTSGSYNEQFF
>TRBJ2-7|many|.|15|TRBV7-2
TGTGCCAGCAGCATATCGGGACACAGCTCCTACGAGCAGTACTTC
CASSISGHSSYEQYF